A selection of T cell receptor beta chains follows, all from one sample in a study of shared clonotypes between healthy human individuals. Clones were read by immunoSEQ multiplex PCR, and TCRdb kept only the in-frame ones, dropping some. The sample carries approximately 2,300,000 clones, roughly 92% recorded once. The sequenced sample was naive CD4+ T cells from PBMCs. All receptors come from a young man in good health. Some clones in this sample may be carry-over from other donors' samples. Both conserved end residues are part of each CDR3. D genes are given only for firm matches. Size is stated for part of the rows, as once, few or many counts, or as a class when the clone is expanded.

J | V | D | size | CDR3 | DNA
TRBJ2-1 | TRBV6-5 | . | few | CASSYSYEQFF | TGTGCCAGCAGTTACTCGTACGAGCAGTTCTTC
TRBJ2-5 | TRBV30 | TRBD1 | once | CAWSAEDRGQETQYF | TGTGCCTGGAGTGCTGAGGACAGGGGCCAAGAGACCCAGTACTTC
TRBJ2-5 | TRBV7-6 | TRBD2 | . | CASSLARTAGGYAETQYF | TGTGCCAGCAGCTTAGCTAGGACAGCGGGAGGGTATGCCGAGACCCAGTACTTC
TRBJ2-1 | TRBV30 | TRBD2 | once | CAWSPGGYRYNEQFF | TGTGCCTGGAGCCCGGGGGGGTATAGATACAATGAGCAGTTCTTC
TRBJ2-1 | TRBV4-1 | TRBD1 | once | CASSHPKIPAGQGLYNEQFF | TGCGCCAGCAGCCATCCAAAGATACCAGCGGGACAGGGGTTATACAATGAGCAGTTCTTC
TRBJ1-2 | TRBV6-1 | . | . | CASRDREPGGYTF | TGTGCCAGCAGAGACCGGGAACCAGGGGGCTACACCTTC
TRBJ2-2 | TRBV5-1 | . | . | CASSLLVHTGELFF | TGCGCCAGCAGCTTACTAGTTCACACCGGGGAGCTGTTTTTT
TRBJ1-2 | TRBV25-1 | . | . | CASSESSAGLSAGYTF | TGTGCCAGCAGTGAATCCTCGGCAGGACTATCTGCTGGCTACACCTTC
TRBJ2-3 | TRBV7-9 | . | once | CASSLGGPSTDTQYF | TGTGCCAGCAGCTTAGGCGGGCCTAGCACAGATACGCAGTATTTT
TRBJ2-1 | TRBV30 | . | . | CAWSVGVSSIRNEQFF | TGTGCCTGGAGTGTGGGGGTATCCTCAATCCGGAATGAGCAGTTCTTC
TRBJ2-1 | TRBV7-9 | TRBD2 | . | CASRGTSGRRPYNEQFF | TGTGCCAGCAGAGGGACTAGCGGGAGGAGGCCCTACAATGAGCAGTTCTTC
TRBJ2-7 | TRBV9 | . | . | CASSVAGTDLYEQYF | TGTGCCAGCAGCGTAGCGGGGACTGACCTCTACGAGCAGTACTTC
TRBJ2-1 | TRBV2 | . | . | CASMDGSYNEQFF | TGTGCCAGTATGGATGGCTCCTACAATGAGCAGTTCTTC
TRBJ1-2 | TRBV5-6 | TRBD1 | . | CASSFLRQGPPGYTF | TGTGCCAGCAGCTTCCTCCGACAGGGACCCCCCGGCTACACCTTC
TRBJ2-1 | TRBV30 | . | . | CAWRSGGSYNEQFF | TGTGCCTGGAGGTCTGGCGGTAGTTACAATGAGCAGTTCTTC
TRBJ2-7 | TRBV6-5 | . | . | CASSTLRGYEQYF | TGTGCCAGCAGCACCCTCCGGGGTTACGAGCAGTACTTC
TRBJ2-5 | TRBV5-6 | TRBD2 | once | CASSWSLAVWGETQYF | TGTGCCAGCAGCTGGAGCCTAGCGGTGTGGGGAGAGACCCAGTACTTC
TRBJ1-1 | TRBV9 | TRBD1 | . | CASSVGTARNTEAFF | TGTGCCAGCAGCGTGGGGACAGCACGGAACACTGAAGCTTTCTTT
TRBJ1-1 | TRBV6-5 | . | . | CASSWERGTEAFF | TGTGCCAGCAGTTGGGAACGGGGCACTGAAGCTTTCTTT
TRBJ2-3 | TRBV9 | TRBD2 | . | CASSVGWLAGKGTQYF | TGTGCCAGCAGCGTAGGATGGCTAGCGGGAAAGGGTACGCAGTATTTT
TRBJ2-7 | TRBV27 | . | . | CASRMVSDYEQYF | TGTGCCAGCAGGATGGTGTCGGACTACGAGCAGTACTTC
TRBJ1-1 | TRBV30 | . | . | CAWNVTNTEAFF | TGTGCCTGGAATGTGACAAACACTGAAGCTTTCTTT
TRBJ2-7 | TRBV28 | TRBD2 | . | CASSGTSGNYEQYF | TGTGCCAGCAGCGGGACTAGCGGGAACTACGAGCAGTACTTC